This T cell receptor (beta chain) appears in the sequencing data of a study of blood T cells in healthy people across ages (dated by TCRdb to about 2015). Study-level background: Template switching captured roughly one uniquely barcoded TCR beta cDNA molecule per two T cells in model experiments. For two donors (one aged 18 to 30 and one aged 80 or older), the study analyzed two additional independent replicas of 1 million unique cDNA reads from the same blood draw. To avoid experimental bias, donors of different ages were spread randomly across the sequencing lanes. Donors were grouped into four age groups: young (average about 15 years), middle-aged (roughly 37), aged (around 60) and long-lived (about 82). Using deep sequencing normalized with unique cDNA molecular identifiers, the study measured how TCR beta repertoire diversity changes with age. Study-level results and caveats: Observed TCR beta diversity correlated strongly with the percentage of naive T cells measured by flow cytometry. The CMV infection status of donors was not known, potentially confounding age-related changes in expanded clonotypes. Observed TCR beta diversity per million T cells fell roughly linearly with age, and a significant reduction was already apparent by age around 40. Total diversity estimates from one million sequenced T cells were considered lower bounds and underestimates. Compared with the aged group, the long-lived group had more naive CD4+ T cells, fewer expanded clones and increased TCR diversity, suggesting age selection. Because profiling used bulk unsorted PBMCs, naive and antigen-experienced compartments could not be compared conclusively.

Donors were 30 to 45 systemically healthy Caucasian individuals from Russia aged roughly 6 to 90 years. Approximately 9.3 milliliters of peripheral blood were drawn from each donor into EDTA-treated Vacutainer tubes. Ficoll-Paque density-gradient centrifugation was used to isolate PBMCs, with at least 7 million obtained per sample. Total RNA was extracted from PBMCs with Trizol reagent, with at least 5 micrograms obtained per sample. For every donor, flow cytometry on a PBMC aliquot measured the percentage of naive CD45RAhigh/CD27high T cells. Library preparation used 5' RACE. Instrument used: Illumina HiSeq 2500. A second PCR of roughly 6 to 12 cycles was performed with a sample-barcoded 5' primer and a J-beta primer mix. Each TCR beta cDNA molecule received a unique molecular identifier from a template-switch 5' adaptor carrying 12 random nucleotides. Each sample yielded at least 2.5 million CDR3-containing paired-end reads. All of the RNA was converted into first-strand cDNA using the Mint cDNA synthesis kit, with a TRBC-specific oligonucleotide serving as the primer. Following uracil-DNA glycosylase treatment, all cDNA underwent a first 18-cycle PCR with the universal primers M1SS and BC2_uni_R. On the study's bioinformatics: Normalization of each sample was performed by random selection of 1 million high-quality reads, each carrying a distinct molecular identifier. Reads sharing molecular identifiers were discarded rather than binned into consensus sequences. MiTCR, set to a Q25 quality threshold and the strictest error-elimination algorithm, was used for CDR3 identification, clonotype clustering and error correction. A nonparametric unseen species model with Euler transformation was used to estimate lower-bound total TCR beta diversity. The raw public reads went through TCRdb reprocessing: fastp at Q25, MiXCR clone calling, in-frame beta chains kept. When rows share a CDR3 protein, they turn into one entry using the most common DNA and genes. What appears here as the V and J calls and clone size reflects TCRdb's work, not the paper's. This sample has 1.4 million to 1.5 million distinct CDR3 sequences in its table, and approximately 42% of those were observed once. The top ten hold approximately 7.9% of the sample.

Remarks on this clonotype: Its antigen is still unknown. No much larger clone exists at a distance of one base, and base qualities are not known.

Source material: blood. The TCR originated in a woman under 30 in good health.

CDR3 reads: CSANHVPAELNEQFF. The bases are TGCAGTGCTAACCACGTCCCAGCGGAGCTCAATGAGCAGTTCTTC. The chain is encoded by TRBV20-1 joined to TRBJ2-1, and the D gene may be TRBD2, 5 bases matching. The CDR3 sequence holds 15 residues, the cysteine and phenylalanine included. Only CDR3 DNA remains: 45 bases, in frame from the first base. The CDR1 and CDR2 encoded by the germline V gene (reference sequence) are DFQATT and SNEGSKA. V loses 4 bases of germline sequence and J loses 6 bases, and the interval between the two ends is 19 bases.